This T cell receptor (beta chain) was recorded in a study of blood T cell repertoires in COVID-19. About the research overall: There were acute and convalescent COVID-19 samples, and they came from the United States, Italy and Spain. Sample material is recorded as cDNA or gDNA derived from T cells, B-cell-depleted T cells, or PBMCs.

How the authors handled the data: Reference gene primers were amplified, and this amplification served to estimate nucleated cell counts. TCRdb keeps only in-frame clones here, not all; method: immunoSEQ multiplex PCR. D and trimming come from the DNA, and the V and J calls and clone size come from that table. Of around 130,000 clones detected, around 80% appear once; the ten largest clones hold about 15%. The CDR3 is made up of 16 amino acids. Germline assignment: CDR1 SGDLS and CDR2 YYNGEE. The V and J ends lost 0 bases and 2 bases respectively, with 13 bases between them. This chain joins TRBV9 and TRBJ2-3; TRBD2 might be the D (6 bases). This clonotype originated in a man aged 45 to 65 with acute or convalescent COVID-19. Sequencing was performed on peripheral blood. Written as DNA, the CDR3 is TGTGCCAGCAGCGTAGAGTCGGGGGTCTTCACAGATACGCAGTATTTT. Translating it yields CASSVESGVFTDTQYF.